The 10 T cell receptor beta chains presented below share a single source sample, sequenced in a study of cytomegalovirus exposure and HLA in healthy donors (dated by TCRdb to about 2017). Receptor libraries were prepared by the immunoSEQ multiplex PCR assay. A mixture of 60 forward primers for TCR Vbeta segments and 13 reverse primers for TCR Jbeta segments was used in the multiplex PCR. Entries here come from immuneACCESS through TCRdb and include only in-frame sequences with V and J called. Some clones fail to appear in such tables; in the studies checked, an unresolved V gene covers under half of the shortfall, and the cause of the remainder is unknown. For this sample there are 200,000 or so clones; roughly 80% appear just once. The ten largest clones represent around 2.2% of the sample. Sample: PBMCs. The receptors come from a woman aged 30 to 39 in good health and CMV-seropositive.

V usage is TRBV4-2 and J usage is TRBJ2-7, with TRBD2 matching 7 bases. Germline CDR1 LGHNA, CDR2 YNFKEQ. The CDR3 totals 16 residues. V was clipped by 1 base and J by 1 base; unmatched bases: 7. The DNA for the CDR3 is TGTGCCAGCAGCCAAGTAAGCGGGGCCCTATCCTACGAGCAGTACTTC. Protein sequence: CASSQVSGALSYEQYF.

This chain connects TRBV4-3 to TRBJ2-7; D is ambiguous. V was clipped by 1 base and J by 0 bases, with 10 bases between them. Germline V gene sequence: CDR1 LGHNA, CDR2 YSLEER. This CDR3 has 15 residues. The CDR3 spells CASSQGFASSYEQYF. The CDR3 bases are TGCGCCAGCAGCCAAGGGTTCGCCAGCTCCTACGAGCAGTACTTC.

V and J are TRBV6-1 and TRBJ1-2; TRBD1 matches at 8 bases. CDR3 length: 14 amino acids. CDR1 and CDR2 from the germline V gene are MNHNS and SASEGT. V shed 5 bases, J shed 4 bases, and the junction held 6 bases outside the gene matches. The CDR3 here is CASSYTQGGYGYTF. The CDR3, as DNA: TGTGCCAGCAGTTATACACAGGGGGGCTATGGCTACACCTTC.

This rearrangement joins TRBV2 to TRBJ1-2; the match to TRBD1 covers 8 bases. The CDR3 has 16 amino acids. Germline V gene data show CDR1 as SNHLY and CDR2 as FYNNEI. V shed 2 bases and J 5 bases; nucleotides not matched to a gene: 10. The DNA of the CDR3 is TGTGCCAGCAGTGAAACGGAAACAGGGGGTTGGTATGGCTACACCTTC. Translated, it gives CASSETETGGWYGYTF.

CDR3 region: CAISETPGQGSTEAFF. For the CDR3, the DNA is TGTGCCATCAGTGAGACACCGGGACAGGGTTCCACTGAAGCTTTCTTT. The chain combines TRBV10-3 with TRBJ1-1; 9 positions match TRBD1. The CDR3 has 16 residues. V gave up 2 bases and J gave up 4 bases; unmatched junction bases: 8. Per the germline V gene, CDR1 is ENHRY and CDR2 is SYGVKD.

This clone was observed a handful of times. The rearrangement links TRBV7-8 to TRBJ1-5, with 7 bases fitting TRBD1. The germline CDR1 and CDR2 sequences are SGHVS and FQNEAQ. V lost 5 bases to trimming and J lost 0 bases; unmatched junction nucleotides: 7. The CDR3 covers 16 residues. This CDR3 reads CASSLGTVYSNQPQHF. Written as DNA, the CDR3 is TGTGCCAGCAGCCTCGGGACAGTATATAGCAATCAGCCCCAGCATTTT.

This rearrangement joins TRBV29-1 to TRBJ2-1; D possibly corresponds to TRBD2 (6 bases). Trimming removed 3 bases from V and 5 bases from J, with 11 bases in between. The CDR3 extends over 13 amino acids. Looked up from germline, CDR1 is SQVTM and CDR2 is ANQGSEA. The CDR3 DNA follows: TGCAGCGTTGAGGTAGCGGCGGACAATGAGCAGTTCTTC. Translated: CSVEVAADNEQFF.

The genes are TRBV5-1 and TRBJ2-1; TRBD1 agrees at 10 bases. The CDR3 totals 16 residues. V shed 5 bases, J shed 5 bases, and the junction held 10 bases outside the gene matches. Looked up from germline, CDR1 is SGHRS and CDR2 is YFSETQ. The DNA of the CDR3 is TGCGCCAGCAGGCGAGCGACAGGGGGCATTGACAATGAGCAGTTCTTC. It encodes CASRRATGGIDNEQFF.

The CDR3 region is CASSQVSSGANVLTF. The DNA for the CDR3 is TGCGCCAGCAGCCAAGTGAGCTCTGGGGCCAACGTCCTGACTTTC. V is TRBV4-1 and J is TRBJ2-6; D not resolved. Germline CDR1 MGHRA, CDR2 YSYEKL. This CDR3 contains 15 residues. Trimming took 1 base from V and 0 from J, leaving 4 bases between them.

CDR3 region: CASSFPVASLSYEQYF. CDR3 nucleotide sequence: TGTGCCAGCAGCTTTCCTGTGGCCTCCCTCTCCTACGAGCAGTACTTC. The chain couples TRBV7-9 to TRBJ2-7; D is ambiguous. The V end lost 3 bases, the J end lost 0 bases, and 15 bases lay between the germline ends. Looked up from germline, CDR1 is SEHNR and CDR2 is FQNEAQ (reference sequence). The length of the CDR3 is 16 residues.